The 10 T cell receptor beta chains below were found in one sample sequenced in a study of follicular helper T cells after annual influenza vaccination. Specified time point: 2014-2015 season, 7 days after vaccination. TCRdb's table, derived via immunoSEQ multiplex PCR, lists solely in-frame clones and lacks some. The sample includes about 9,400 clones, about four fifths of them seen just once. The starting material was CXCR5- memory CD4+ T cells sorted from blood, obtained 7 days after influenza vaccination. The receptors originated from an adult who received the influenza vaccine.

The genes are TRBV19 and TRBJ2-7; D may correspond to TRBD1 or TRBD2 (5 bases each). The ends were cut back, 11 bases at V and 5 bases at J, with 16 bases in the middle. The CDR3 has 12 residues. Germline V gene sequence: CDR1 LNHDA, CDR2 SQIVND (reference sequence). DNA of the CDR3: TGTGCCCATGGGGCAGGGAGAAACGAGCAGTACTTC. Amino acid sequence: CAHGAGRNEQYF.

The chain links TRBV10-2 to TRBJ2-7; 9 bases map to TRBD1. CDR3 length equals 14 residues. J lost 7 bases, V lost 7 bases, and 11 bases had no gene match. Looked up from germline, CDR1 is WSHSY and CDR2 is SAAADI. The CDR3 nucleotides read TGCGCCAGCAAAGGACAGGGGCCGGTGGGGGAGCAGTACTTC. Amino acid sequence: CASKGQGPVGEQYF.

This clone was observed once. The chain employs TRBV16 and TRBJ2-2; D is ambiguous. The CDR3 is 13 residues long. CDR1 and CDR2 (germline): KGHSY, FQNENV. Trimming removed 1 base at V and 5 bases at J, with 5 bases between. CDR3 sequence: CASSQFSTGELFF. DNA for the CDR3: TGTGCCAGCAGCCAATTTTCGACCGGGGAGCTGTTTTTT. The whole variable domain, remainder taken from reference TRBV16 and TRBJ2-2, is GEEVAQTPKHLVRGEGQKAKLYCAPIKGHSYVFWYQQVLKNEFKFLISFQNENVFDETGMPKERFSAKCLPNSPCSLEIQATKLEDSAVYFCASSQFSTGELFFGEGSRLTVL.

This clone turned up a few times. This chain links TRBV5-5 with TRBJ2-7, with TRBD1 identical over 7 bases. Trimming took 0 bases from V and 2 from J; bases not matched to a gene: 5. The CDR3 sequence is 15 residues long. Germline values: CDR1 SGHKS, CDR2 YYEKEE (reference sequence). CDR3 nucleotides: TGTGCCAGCAGCTTGGTCGGGACAGCAACCTACGAGCAGTACTTC. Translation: CASSLVGTATYEQYF.

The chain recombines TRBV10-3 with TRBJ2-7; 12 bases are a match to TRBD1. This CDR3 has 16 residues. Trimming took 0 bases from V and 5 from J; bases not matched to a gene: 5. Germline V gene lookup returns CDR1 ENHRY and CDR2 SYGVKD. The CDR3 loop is CAISESLGQGAHEQYF. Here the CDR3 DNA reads TGTGCCATCAGTGAGTCGTTGGGACAGGGGGCGCACGAGCAGTACTTC.

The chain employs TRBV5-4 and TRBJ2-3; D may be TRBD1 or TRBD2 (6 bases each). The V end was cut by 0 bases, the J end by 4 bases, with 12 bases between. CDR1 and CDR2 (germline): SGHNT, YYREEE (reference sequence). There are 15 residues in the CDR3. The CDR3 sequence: CASSLDPGAPDTQYF. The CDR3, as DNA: TGTGCCAGCAGCTTGGATCCGGGGGCCCCAGATACGCAGTATTTT.

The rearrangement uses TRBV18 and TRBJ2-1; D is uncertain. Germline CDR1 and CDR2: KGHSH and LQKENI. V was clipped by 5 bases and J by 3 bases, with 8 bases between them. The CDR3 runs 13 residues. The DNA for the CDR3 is TGTGCCAGCTCAGGAGCTAACTACAATGAGCAGTTCTTC. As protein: CASSGANYNEQFF.

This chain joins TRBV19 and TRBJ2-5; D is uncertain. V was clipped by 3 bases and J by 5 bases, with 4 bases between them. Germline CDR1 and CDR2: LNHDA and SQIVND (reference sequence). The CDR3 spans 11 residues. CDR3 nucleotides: TGTGCCAGTAGTATTATGGAGACCCAGTACTTC. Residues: CASSIMETQYF. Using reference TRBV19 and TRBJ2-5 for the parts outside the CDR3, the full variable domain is DGGITQSPKYLFRKEGQNVTLSCEQNLNHDAMYWYRQDPGQGLRLIYYSQIVNDFQKGDIAEGYSVSREKKESFPLTVTSAQKNPTAFYLCASSIMETQYFGPGTRLLVL.

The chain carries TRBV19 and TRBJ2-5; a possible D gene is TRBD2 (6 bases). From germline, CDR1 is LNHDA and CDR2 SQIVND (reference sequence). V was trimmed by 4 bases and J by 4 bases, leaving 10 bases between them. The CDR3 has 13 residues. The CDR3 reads CASSRLEGETQYF. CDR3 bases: TGTGCCAGTAGTAGACTAGAGGGAGAGACCCAGTACTTC.

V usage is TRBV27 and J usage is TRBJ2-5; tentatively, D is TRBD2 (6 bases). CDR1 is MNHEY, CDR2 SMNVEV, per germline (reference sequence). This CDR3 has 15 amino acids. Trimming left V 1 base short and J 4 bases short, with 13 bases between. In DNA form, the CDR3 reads TGTGCCAGCAGTTTATGGGTTGGGGGAGGAGAGACCCAGTACTTC. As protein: CASSLWVGGGETQYF.